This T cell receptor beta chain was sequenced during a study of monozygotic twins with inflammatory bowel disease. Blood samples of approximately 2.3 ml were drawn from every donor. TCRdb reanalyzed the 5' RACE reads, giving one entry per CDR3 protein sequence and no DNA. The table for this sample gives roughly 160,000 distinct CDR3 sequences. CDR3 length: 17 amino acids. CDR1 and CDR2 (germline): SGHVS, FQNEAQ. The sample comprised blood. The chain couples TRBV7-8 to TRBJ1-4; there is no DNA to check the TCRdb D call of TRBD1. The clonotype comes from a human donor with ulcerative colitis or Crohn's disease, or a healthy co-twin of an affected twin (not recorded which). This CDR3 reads CASSLLRGGSTNEKLFF.